Sequencing of this TCR beta chain was carried out in a study of blood T cell repertoires in COVID-19 (TCRdb year 2020). General notes on the study: Samples from collaborators originated in the United States, Italy and Spain and spanned both the acute and convalescent phases of COVID-19. The prospective study material was composed of cDNA or gDNA derived from T cells, B-cell-depleted T cells, or PBMCs. The repertoires were released in a freely available public database meant as a resource for research on the immune response to SARS-CoV-2. Subjects who had been exposed to COVID-19, were actively infected with it, or had recovered from it provided the deeply sampled blood TCRbeta repertoires that made up the dataset. Where available, HLA class I and class II types were taken from metadata supplied by the sample provider and were not determined by assay-based typing. A de-identified subject ID, COVID-19 status, age in years and sex were almost always included in the sample metadata. Samples came from the ongoing ImmuneRACE study (first 160 participants) plus 1,254 subjects from 6 global collaborators. What the study reported, not specific to this receptor: Clinical and demographic metadata were provided uncurated, with the amount varying by source and participant.

Via the germline V gene, CDR1 is SGHDN and CDR2 FVKESK. At the junction V is shortened by 1 base and J by 8 bases, with 8 bases in between. The CDR3 covers 13 residues, taking in both the cysteine and the phenylalanine. Only the CDR3 DNA is retained, 39 bases long and in frame from the first base. For this clone: This receptor's antigen is unknown. No clone much larger than this one lies a single base away; base qualities are absent.

The immunoSEQ Assay, a bias-controlled multiplex PCR, was used to amplify TCRbeta CDR3 regions from genomic DNA. As for the original processing: Within the assay, amplification of reference gene primers was used to estimate how many nucleated cells each sample contained. To quantify the absolute abundance of each unique TCRbeta CDR3 rearrangement, sequence reads were collapsed and filtered. For each sample, productive Simpson clonality was calculated by taking the square root of Simpson's diversity index across productive rearrangements. TCRdb carries this immuneACCESS record with in-frame sequences only. Its versions omit some clonotypes, under half of them owing to an unresolved V gene in the studies checked, with the rest unexplained. The V and J calls and clone size were taken over from that table, and D and trimming were inferred from the DNA. This sample has 78,000 or so clones in its table, and approximately 86% of those were observed once. Jointly, the top ten make up approximately 4.4% of the sample.

Whole blood was collected in K2EDTA tubes by collaborating institutions according to the institutions' own protocols. For TCRbeta analysis, collaborators shipped samples as frozen whole blood, isolated PBMCs, or DNA extracted from either of those sample types. The sequencing sample was made of peripheral blood. The rearranged segments are TRBV14 and TRBJ2-2; the D gene cannot be resolved reliably. This clonotype was obtained from a man in his fifties or sixties with active or convalescent COVID-19. The DNA is TGTGCCAGCAGCCAAGGAGAGGCGGGGGAGCTGTTTTTT. It codes for CASSQGEAGELFF.